This TCR beta chain was sequenced for a study of blood T cells in healthy people across ages. Study-wide background: When template switching was applied, about one barcoded beta molecule was captured per two T cells.

Ten or more counts support this clonotype. The junction and the germline gene differ at one end; a read error may be behind it. The CDR3 loop spans 13 amino acids. The use of a sample-barcoded 5' primer and a J-beta primer mix characterized a second PCR of roughly 6 to 11 cycles. TCRdb redid the calling of the 5' RACE reads with MiXCR, one entry per CDR3 protein. This repertoire shows 650,000 to 700,000 distinct CDR3 sequences, 52% found once; its top ten account for roughly 12%. The sequencing input was blood. The chain joins TRBV12-3 or TRBV12-4 to TRBJ2-2, with D uncertain. The TCR sequence derives from a woman aged 80 or over in good health. CDR3: CASIRGNIGELFF. CDR3 nucleotides: TGTGCCAGCATAAGAGGCAACATCGGGGAGCTGTTTTTT.